The present T cell receptor (beta chain) was sequenced within a study of patients and donors after allogeneic stem cell transplantation. TCRdb called the RT-PCR reads again in MiXCR, with one record for every CDR3 protein. This table has 150,000 to 200,000 distinct CDR3 sequences, 24% appearing once. The CDR3 consists of 15 residues. V lost 0 bases and J 4 bases, leaving 12 bases between the germline ends. The germline V gene has CDR1 SGHNT and CDR2 YENEEA. This receptor was obtained from a human donor who was either an allogeneic HSCT recipient or a stem cell or donor lymphocyte infusion donor (not recorded which). It is not recorded whose cells these are; they may come from a transplant donor. Sequenced: blood, either unsorted or a sorted T cell fraction (not recorded which). This chain joins TRBV11-3 and TRBJ1-2; D is unresolved. In DNA, the CDR3 is TGTGCCAGCAGCTTAGACCCGTCCCTAGGCTATGGCTACACCTTC. Translation: CASSLDPSLGYGYTF. The full variable domain, with the rest looked up from reference TRBV11-3 and TRBJ1-2, is EAGVVQSPRYKIIEKKQPVAFWCNPISGHNTLYWYLQNLGQGPELLIRYENEEAVDDSQLPKDRFSAERLKGVDSTLKIQPAELGDSAVYLCASSLDPSLGYGYTFGSGTRLTVV.